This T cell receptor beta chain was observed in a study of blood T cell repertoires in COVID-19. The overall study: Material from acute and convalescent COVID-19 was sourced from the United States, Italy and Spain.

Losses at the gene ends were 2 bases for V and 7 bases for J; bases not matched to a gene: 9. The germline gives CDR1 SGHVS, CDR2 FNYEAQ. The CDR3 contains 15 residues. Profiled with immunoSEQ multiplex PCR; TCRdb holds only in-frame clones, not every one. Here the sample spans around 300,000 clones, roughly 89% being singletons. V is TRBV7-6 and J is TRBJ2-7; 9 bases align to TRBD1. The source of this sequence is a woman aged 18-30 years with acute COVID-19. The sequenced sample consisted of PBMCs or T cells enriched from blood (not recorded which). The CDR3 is CASSLSTGGSGEQYF. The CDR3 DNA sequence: TGTGCCAGCAGCTTAAGTACAGGGGGCTCGGGTGAGCAGTACTTC.